The T cell receptor beta chain described here comes from a study of OX40 agonist ivuxolimab in advanced cancers. Study summary: Patients were infused with ivuxolimab every 2 weeks at 0.01 to 10 mg/kg. Cohort: approximately 83% men, mean age around 61, aged about 23 to 79. Treatment received earlier with anti-PD-1, anti-PD-L1 or anti-CTLA-4 agents was allowed, and more than 35% had some.

A word on this clone: What it binds is unknown.

Study-level results: The expanded peripheral T cells' antigen specificity was not determined.

The method was immunoSEQ multiplex PCR; TCRdb's version includes in-frame clones alone and lacks a portion of them. The sample includes fewer than 130,000 clones, approximately 90% of them seen just once. The source material was CD4+ or CD8+ T cells sorted from blood, sampled in a trial of the OX40 agonist ivuxolimab. This sequence originates from an adult with an advanced solid tumor such as melanoma, head and neck, liver or kidney cancer.

The CDR3 spells CASNLDYSTDTQYF. CDR3 bases: TGTGCCAGCAACCTGGACTACAGCACAGATACGCAGTATTTT. The chain has TRBV27 and TRBJ2-3; perhaps TRBD2 as D (6 bases). This CDR3 is built from 14 residues. Germline CDR1 is MNHEY and CDR2 is SMNVEV (reference sequence). Trimming shortened V by 7 bases and J by 0 bases, and 11 bases separated the two germline ends.